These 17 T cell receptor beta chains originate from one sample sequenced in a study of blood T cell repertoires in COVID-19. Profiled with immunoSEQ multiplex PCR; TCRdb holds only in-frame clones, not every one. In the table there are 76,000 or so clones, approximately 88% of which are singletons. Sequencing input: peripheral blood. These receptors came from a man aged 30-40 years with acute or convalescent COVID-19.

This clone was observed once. CDR3 DNA sequence: TGTGCCAGCAGTTTCAGCAAAAACATTCAGTACTTC. This sequence encodes CASSFSKNIQYF. The V call is TRBV2, the J call TRBJ2-4; D is undetermined. V lost 5 bases and J 3 bases, leaving 5 bases between the germline ends. Germline CDR1 SNHLY, CDR2 FYNNEI. The length of the CDR3 is 12 residues. The variable domain in full, completed from reference TRBV2 and TRBJ2-4, reads EPEVTQTPSHQVTQMGQEVILRCVPISNHLYFYWYRQILGQKVEFLVSFYNNEISEKSEIFDDQFSVERPDGSNFTLKIRSTKLEDSAMYFCASSFSKNIQYFGAGTRLSVL.

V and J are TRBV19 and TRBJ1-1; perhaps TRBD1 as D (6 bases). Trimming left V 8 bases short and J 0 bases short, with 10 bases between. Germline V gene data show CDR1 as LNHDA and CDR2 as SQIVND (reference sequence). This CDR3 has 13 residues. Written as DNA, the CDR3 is TGTGCCAGTCTGGGACAAATGAACACTGAAGCTTTCTTT. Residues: CASLGQMNTEAFF.

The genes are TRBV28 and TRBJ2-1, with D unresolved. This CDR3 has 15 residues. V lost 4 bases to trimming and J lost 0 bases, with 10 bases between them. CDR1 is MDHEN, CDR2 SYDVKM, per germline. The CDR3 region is CASSSQLSSYNEQFF. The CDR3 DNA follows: TGTGCCAGCAGTTCCCAATTGAGCTCCTACAATGAGCAGTTCTTC.

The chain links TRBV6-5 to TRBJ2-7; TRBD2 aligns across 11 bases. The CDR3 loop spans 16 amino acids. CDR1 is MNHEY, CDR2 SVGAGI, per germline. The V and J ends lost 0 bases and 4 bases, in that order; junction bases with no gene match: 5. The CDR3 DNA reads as TGTGCCAGCAGTTACTCCTCGGCTAGCGGGAGGTACGAGCAGTACTTC. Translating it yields CASSYSSASGRYEQYF.

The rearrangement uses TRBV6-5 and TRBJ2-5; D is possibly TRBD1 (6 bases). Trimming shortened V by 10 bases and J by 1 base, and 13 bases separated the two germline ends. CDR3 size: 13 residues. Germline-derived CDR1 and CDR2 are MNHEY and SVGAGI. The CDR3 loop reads CATYLQGQETQYF. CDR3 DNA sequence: TGTGCCACTTACCTACAGGGCCAAGAGACCCAGTACTTC.

CDR3 protein: CASSPNRHRAISEQYF. DNA for the CDR3: TGTGCCAGCAGTCCAAATCGGCACAGGGCGATAAGCGAGCAGTACTTC. J is TRBJ2-7 and V is TRBV27; TRBD1 is a possible D gene (6 bases). This CDR3 contains 16 residues. The germline V and J ends were trimmed by 5 bases and 6 bases, with 23 bases remaining between them. Germline V gene lookup returns CDR1 MNHEY and CDR2 SMNVEV (reference sequence).

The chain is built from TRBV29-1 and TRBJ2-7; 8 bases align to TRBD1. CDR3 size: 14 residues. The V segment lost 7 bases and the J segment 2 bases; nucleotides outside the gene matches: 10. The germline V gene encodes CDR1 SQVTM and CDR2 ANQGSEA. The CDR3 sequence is CSARADRATYEQYF. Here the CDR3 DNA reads TGCAGCGCCCGGGCGGACAGGGCGACCTACGAGCAGTACTTC.

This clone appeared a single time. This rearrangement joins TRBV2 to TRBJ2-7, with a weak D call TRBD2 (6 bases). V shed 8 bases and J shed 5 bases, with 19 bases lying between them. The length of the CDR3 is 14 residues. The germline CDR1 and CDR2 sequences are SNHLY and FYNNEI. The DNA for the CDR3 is TGTGCCAGCCCTCCTAGCGCCAGGAGTAACGAGCAGTACTTC. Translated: CASPPSARSNEQYF.

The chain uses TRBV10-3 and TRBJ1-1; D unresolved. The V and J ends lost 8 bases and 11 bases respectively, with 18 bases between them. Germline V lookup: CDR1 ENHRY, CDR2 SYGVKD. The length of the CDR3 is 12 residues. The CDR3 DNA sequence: TGTGCCATCGGAGCGGACTCAACGACGGCTTTCTTT. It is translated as CAIGADSTTAFF.

In nucleotides, the CDR3 is TGTGCCAGCAGCAAACTACACAGGGGGCCTGGGGCCAACGTCCTGACTTTC. Protein sequence: CASSKLHRGPGANVLTF. This chain uses TRBV9 with TRBJ2-6; 9 nucleotides match TRBD1. Germline values: CDR1 SGDLS, CDR2 YYNGEE. Unmatched junction bases numbered 7, after V lost 4 bases and J lost 2 bases. CDR3 size: 17 residues. The whole variable domain, remainder taken from reference TRBV9 and TRBJ2-6, is DSGVTQTPKHLITATGQRVTLRCSPRSGDLSVYWYQQSLDQGLQFLIQYYNGEERAKGNILERFSAQQFPDLHSELNLSSLELGDSALYFCASSKLHRGPGANVLTFGAGSRLTVL.

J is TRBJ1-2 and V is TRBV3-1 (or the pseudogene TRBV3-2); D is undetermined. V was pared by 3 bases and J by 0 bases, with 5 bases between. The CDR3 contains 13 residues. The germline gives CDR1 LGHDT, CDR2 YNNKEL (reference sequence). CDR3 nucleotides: TGTGCCAGCAGCCATCTTACTAACTATGGCTACACCTTC. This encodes CASSHLTNYGYTF.

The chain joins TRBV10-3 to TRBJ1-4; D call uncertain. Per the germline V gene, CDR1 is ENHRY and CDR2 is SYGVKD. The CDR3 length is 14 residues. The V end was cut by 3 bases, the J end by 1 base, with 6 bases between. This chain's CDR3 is CAISEGGTNEKLFF. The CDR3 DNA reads TGTGCCATCAGTGAAGGAGGAACTAATGAAAAACTGTTTTTT.

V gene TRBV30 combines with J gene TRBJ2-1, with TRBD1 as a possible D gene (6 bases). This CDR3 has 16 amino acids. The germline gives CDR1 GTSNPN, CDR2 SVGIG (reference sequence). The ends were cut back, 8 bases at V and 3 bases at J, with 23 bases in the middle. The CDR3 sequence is CAGKGKTGLDYNEQFF. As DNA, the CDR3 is TGTGCCGGTAAAGGGAAAACAGGGCTCGACTACAATGAGCAGTTCTTC.

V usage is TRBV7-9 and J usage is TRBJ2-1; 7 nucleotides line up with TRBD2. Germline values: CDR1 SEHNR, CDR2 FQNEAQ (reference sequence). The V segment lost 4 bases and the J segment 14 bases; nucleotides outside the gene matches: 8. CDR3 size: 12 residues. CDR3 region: CASSSGSGVEFF. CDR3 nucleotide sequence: TGTGCCAGCAGCTCGGGCAGCGGGGTGGAGTTCTTC. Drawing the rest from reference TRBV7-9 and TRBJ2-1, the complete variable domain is DTGVSQNPRHKITKRGQNVTFRCDPISEHNRLYWYRQTLGQGPEFLTYFQNEAQLEKSRLLSDRFSAERPKGSFSTLEIQRTEQGDSAMYLCASSSGSGVEFFGPGTRLTVL.

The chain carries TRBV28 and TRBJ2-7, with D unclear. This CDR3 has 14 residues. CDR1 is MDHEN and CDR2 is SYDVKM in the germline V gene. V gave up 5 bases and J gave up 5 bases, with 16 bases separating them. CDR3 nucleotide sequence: TGTGCCAGCAGTCGTCGATTAGCTCTCGACGAGCAGTACTTC. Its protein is CASSRRLALDEQYF.

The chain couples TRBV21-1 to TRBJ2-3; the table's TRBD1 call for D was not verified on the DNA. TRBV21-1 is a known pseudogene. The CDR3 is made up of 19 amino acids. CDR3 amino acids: CASTAGWEQRPNGTDTQYF. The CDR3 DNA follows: TGTGCCAGCACTGCAGGGTGGGAACAGCGTCCCAACGGCACAGATACGCAGTATTTT.

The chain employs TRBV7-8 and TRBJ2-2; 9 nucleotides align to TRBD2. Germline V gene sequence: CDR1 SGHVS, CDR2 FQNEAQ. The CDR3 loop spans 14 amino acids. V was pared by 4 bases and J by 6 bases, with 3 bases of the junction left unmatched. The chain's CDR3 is CASSSGGGAGELFF. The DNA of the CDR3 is TGTGCCAGCAGCTCCGGCGGGGGGGCCGGGGAGCTGTTTTTT.